One and the same sample provided the 24 T cell receptor beta chains below, sequenced in a study of cytomegalovirus exposure and HLA in healthy donors. With 60 Vbeta and 13 Jbeta primers, the PCR was carried out. TCRdb keeps only in-frame clones here, not all; method: immunoSEQ multiplex PCR. Of almost 90,000 clones in the sample, around 84% were seen once. Sequencing input: PBMCs. These receptors all stem from a man in his forties in good health and CMV-seropositive.

The chain links TRBV2 to TRBJ2-3, with TRBD1 identical over 7 bases. The V segment lost 3 bases and the J segment 1 base; nucleotides outside the gene matches: 4. CDR3 length: 15 residues. Germline V gene lookup returns CDR1 SNHLY and CDR2 FYNNEI. The CDR3 here is CASSDVGQGTDTQYF. DNA of the CDR3: TGTGCCAGCAGTGACGTAGGACAGGGCACAGATACGCAGTATTTT.

As regards this clone: One end of the junction does not line up with germline, which may come from a read error. The chain combines TRBV7-7 with TRBJ2-5, with a tentative D call TRBD1 (6 bases). Per the germline V gene, CDR1 is SSHAT and CDR2 is FNYEAQ (reference sequence). The CDR3 has 14 residues. The CDR3: CASSLGTGQETQYF. The CDR3 DNA sequence: TGTGCTAGCAGCTTAGGTACAGGGCAAGAGACCCAGTACTTC.

V and J are TRBV4-1 and TRBJ1-5; TRBD1 matches 10 bases. Germline V gene data show CDR1 as MGHRA and CDR2 as YSYEKL. CDR3 size: 19 residues. V shed 4 bases and J 1 base; nucleotides not matched to a gene: 13. The chain's CDR3 is CASSLLGTGASLSNQPQHF. CDR3 sequence (DNA): TGCGCCAGCAGCCTTCTGGGGACAGGGGCGTCCTTAAGCAATCAGCCCCAGCATTTT.

The chain employs TRBV19 and TRBJ2-4; TRBD1 matches 8 bases. V trimming: 6 bases; J trimming: 3 bases; junction bases outside the gene matches: 7. The CDR3 covers 15 residues. Per the germline V gene, CDR1 is LNHDA and CDR2 is SQIVND (reference sequence). The CDR3 coding sequence is TGTGCCAGTAGGGACGGACAGGGCGGCAAAAACATTCAGTACTTC. It codes for CASRDGQGGKNIQYF. The whole variable domain, filled in from reference TRBV19 and TRBJ2-4, reads DGGITQSPKYLFRKEGQNVTLSCEQNLNHDAMYWYRQDPGQGLRLIYYSQIVNDFQKGDIAEGYSVSREKKESFPLTVTSAQKNPTAFYLCASRDGQGGKNIQYFGAGTRLSVL.

The V and J genes are TRBV5-6 and TRBJ2-6, with D perhaps matching TRBD2 (6 bases). Trimming left V 5 bases short and J 2 bases short, with 14 bases between. Germline V CDR1 and CDR2: SGHDT, YYEEEE. The CDR3 totals 16 residues. This CDR3 reads CASSLNGGAGANVLTF. CDR3 bases: TGTGCCAGCAGTCTCAACGGGGGAGCTGGGGCCAACGTCCTGACTTTC.

The V gene is TRBV18, the J gene TRBJ1-1; D perhaps matches TRBD1 (5 bases). The CDR3 length is 15 residues. The germline V gene encodes CDR1 KGHSH and CDR2 LQKENI. V was cut by 5 bases and J by 2 bases, with 15 bases left in between. CDR3 amino acids: CASSFGVTVNTEAFF. The CDR3 DNA sequence: TGTGCCAGCTCATTCGGTGTGACAGTCAACACTGAAGCTTTCTTT. Filled out from reference TRBV18 and TRBJ1-1, the complete variable domain reads NAGVMQNPRHLVRRRGQEARLRCSPMKGHSHVYWYRQLPEEGLKFMVYLQKENIIDESGMPKERFSAEFPKEGPSILRIQQVVRGDSAAYFCASSFGVTVNTEAFFGQGTRLTVV.

The V and J genes are TRBV6-1 and TRBJ1-4; D gene unclear. Germline V gene data show CDR1 as MNHNS and CDR2 as SASEGT. The V end was cut by 3 bases, the J end by 5 bases, with 10 bases between. The CDR3 is 14 residues long. This CDR3 is CASSDSLRNEKLFF. For the CDR3, the DNA is TGTGCCAGCAGTGATTCTCTGCGGAATGAAAAACTGTTTTTT.

The J gene is TRBJ1-6, the V gene TRBV5-8; TRBD1 matches 10 bases. Germline values: CDR1 SGHTS, CDR2 YDEGEE. This CDR3 contains 15 residues. J was trimmed by 8 bases and V by 4 bases; bases with no gene match: 6. CDR3 region: CASSPWTGGDSPLHF. CDR3 nucleotides: TGTGCCAGCAGCCCCTGGACAGGGGGGGATTCACCCCTCCACTTT.

The chain uses TRBV7-6 and TRBJ1-6; 9 nucleotides align to TRBD1. V gave up 1 base and J gave up 4 bases; unmatched junction bases: 8. Germline V gene sequence: CDR1 SGHVS, CDR2 FNYEAQ. The CDR3 runs 18 residues. CDR3 DNA sequence: TGTGCCAGCAGCTTAGTAACACCCGGGACAGGGTATAATTCACCCCTCCACTTT. Amino acid sequence: CASSLVTPGTGYNSPLHF.

This clone was recorded a few times. This chain connects TRBV18 to TRBJ2-7; 7 bases map to TRBD1. CDR1 is KGHSH, CDR2 LQKENI, per germline. This CDR3 comprises 15 residues. V lost 0 bases and J lost 1; bases outside the gene matches: 3. DNA for the CDR3: TGTGCCAGCTCACCACCGGAGGACAGGTCCTACGAGCAGTACTTC. It specifies CASSPPEDRSYEQYF.

This chain links TRBV7-2 with TRBJ2-7; unclear D gene. The CDR3 consists of 15 residues. The V gene lost 6 bases and the J gene lost 2 bases, with 17 bases spanning the gap. The germline gives CDR1 SGHTA, CDR2 FQGNSA. Here the CDR3 reads CASSRALTLTYEQYF. The DNA of the CDR3 is TGTGCCAGCAGTCGAGCGCTCACATTGACCTACGAGCAGTACTTC.

This clone came up once. V usage is TRBV25-1 and J usage is TRBJ2-1; 9 bases agree with TRBD1. Per the germline V gene, CDR1 is MGHDK and CDR2 is SYGVNS. This CDR3 contains 13 residues. V was clipped by 7 bases and J by 6 bases; unmatched bases: 4. This chain's CDR3 is CASTTGQGNEQFF. The CDR3 DNA reads as TGTGCCAGCACTACGGGACAGGGCAATGAGCAGTTCTTC. Complete variable domain (other parts from reference TRBV25-1 and TRBJ2-1): EADIYQTPRYLVIGTGKKITLECSQTMGHDKMYWYQQDPGMELHLIHYSYGVNSTEKGDLSSESTVSRIRTEHFPLTLESARPSHTSQYLCASTTGQGNEQFFGPGTRLTVL.

The chain carries TRBV19 and TRBJ1-5; 7 bases align to TRBD1. Germline lookup yields CDR1 LNHDA and CDR2 SQIVND (reference sequence). V dropped 4 bases and J dropped 1; count of bases not matched to a gene: 4. The length of the CDR3 is 15 residues. The CDR3 reads CASSKGAMSNQPQHF. The CDR3 region has the DNA TGTGCCAGTAGTAAGGGGGCGATGAGCAATCAGCCCCAGCATTTT. The variable domain in full, completed from reference TRBV19 and TRBJ1-5, reads DGGITQSPKYLFRKEGQNVTLSCEQNLNHDAMYWYRQDPGQGLRLIYYSQIVNDFQKGDIAEGYSVSREKKESFPLTVTSAQKNPTAFYLCASSKGAMSNQPQHFGDGTRLSIL.

The rearrangement joins TRBV19 to TRBJ1-1; 10 bases are a match to TRBD1. This CDR3 has 18 amino acids. Trimming took 7 bases from V and 4 from J; bases not matched to a gene: 18. The germline gives CDR1 LNHDA, CDR2 SQIVND (reference sequence). The CDR3 reads CASTTSFWDRGSGTEAFF. In DNA, the CDR3 is TGTGCCAGTACTACAAGCTTCTGGGACAGGGGTTCGGGCACTGAAGCTTTCTTT. The full variable domain, its missing parts supplied by reference TRBV19 and TRBJ1-1, is DGGITQSPKYLFRKEGQNVTLSCEQNLNHDAMYWYRQDPGQGLRLIYYSQIVNDFQKGDIAEGYSVSREKKESFPLTVTSAQKNPTAFYLCASTTSFWDRGSGTEAFFGQGTRLTVV.

This sequence joins TRBV9 and TRBJ2-2, with D possibly matching TRBD1 (7 bases). Trimming cost V 2 bases and J 4 bases, with 15 bases left between them. CDR3 length: 16 amino acids. Germline CDR1 SGDLS, CDR2 YYNGEE. The CDR3 is CASSVETGRSTGELFF. CDR3 DNA sequence: TGTGCCAGCAGCGTCGAGACAGGGAGGAGCACCGGGGAGCTGTTTTTT. Full variable domain (rest looked up from reference TRBV9 and TRBJ2-2): DSGVTQTPKHLITATGQRVTLRCSPRSGDLSVYWYQQSLDQGLQFLIQYYNGEERAKGNILERFSAQQFPDLHSELNLSSLELGDSALYFCASSVETGRSTGELFFGEGSRLTVL.

The V and J genes are TRBV4-1 and TRBJ2-1; 8 bases agree with TRBD2. The germline V gene encodes CDR1 MGHRA and CDR2 YSYEKL. Unmatched junction bases numbered 25, after V lost 4 bases and J lost 8 bases. The CDR3 has 20 residues. The DNA of the CDR3 is TGCGCCAGCAGCCGGACGGCAGCGGGGGTAGTCCGGATCACGGTTGATGAGCAGTTCTTC. Translated, it gives CASSRTAAGVVRITVDEQFF.

This rearrangement joins TRBV5-1 to TRBJ2-2; TRBD1 matches at 7 bases. This CDR3 comprises 15 residues. With V trimmed by 4 bases and J by 0 bases, 3 bases remained unmatched. The germline V gene encodes CDR1 SGHRS and CDR2 YFSETQ. The CDR3 nucleotides read TGCGCCAGCAGCCCTGGGACAGCGAACACCGGGGAGCTGTTTTTT. It is translated as CASSPGTANTGELFF.

CDR3 coding DNA: TGTGCCACCAGCAGAGATGGTGGGAGTAGATACGAGCAGTACTTC. It specifies CATSRDGGSRYEQYF. The rearrangement links TRBV15 to TRBJ2-7; tentative D call: TRBD2 (5 bases). Germline V lookup: CDR1 LNHNV, CDR2 YYDKDF (reference sequence). The CDR3 consists of 15 residues. Trimming pared 0 bases from V and 4 bases from J, leaving 13 bases between.

This clone was picked up one time. The chain recombines TRBV2 with TRBJ2-3; a possible D gene is TRBD2 (5 bases). The CDR3 has 12 residues. Germline assignment: CDR1 SNHLY and CDR2 FYNNEI. V lost 8 bases and J lost 5, with 11 bases in between. The CDR3: CASAGWGDTQYF. The CDR3 DNA is TGTGCCAGCGCGGGCTGGGGAGATACGCAGTATTTT.

The J gene is TRBJ2-7, the V gene TRBV6-5; D unclear. Germline V CDR1 and CDR2: MNHEY, SVGAGI. Trimming removed 11 bases at V and 6 bases at J, with 11 bases between. The CDR3 extends over 10 amino acids. CDR3 loop: CAPTRPEQYF. CDR3 coding DNA: TGTGCCCCCACCAGGCCCGAGCAGTACTTC.

The CDR3 loop reads CASSPSGANYGYTF. The CDR3, as DNA: TGTGCCAGCAGCCCGTCGGGGGCTAACTATGGCTACACCTTC. The chain couples TRBV6-6 to TRBJ1-2, with D tentatively TRBD1 (5 bases). In germline, CDR1 is MNHNY, CDR2 SVGAGI (reference sequence). Trimming cost V 6 bases and J 0 bases, with 11 bases left between them. CDR3 size: 14 residues.

The chain carries TRBV19 and TRBJ2-2; the D gene is possibly TRBD1 (5 bases). Germline CDR1 reads LNHDA; CDR2 reads SQIVND (reference sequence). Trimming pared 3 bases from V and 0 bases from J, leaving 11 bases between. This CDR3 has 16 amino acids. CDR3 DNA: TGTGCCAGTAGTATCATACGGACAACGAACACCGGGGAGCTGTTTTTT. This translates into CASSIIRTTNTGELFF.

The genes are TRBV5-4 and TRBJ2-5; 9 bases map to TRBD1. This CDR3 spans 14 amino acids. The J segment lost 5 bases and the V segment lost 1 base, leaving 3 bases of the junction unmatched. The germline gives CDR1 SGHNT, CDR2 YYREEE (reference sequence). Here the CDR3 DNA reads TGTGCCAGCAGCTTGTACAGGGGGCGGGAGACCCAGTACTTC. Its translation is CASSLYRGRETQYF.

The table lists this clone with a few counts. The chain recombines TRBV11-2 with TRBJ1-6, with TRBD1 matching 10 bases. The CDR3 length is 15 residues. J was trimmed by 5 bases and V by 5 bases; bases with no gene match: 3. CDR1 and CDR2 from the germline V gene are SGHAT and FQNNGV. The CDR3 sequence: CASSRDRGHNSPLHF. The DNA for the CDR3 is TGTGCCAGCAGCAGGGACAGGGGACATAATTCACCCCTCCACTTT.